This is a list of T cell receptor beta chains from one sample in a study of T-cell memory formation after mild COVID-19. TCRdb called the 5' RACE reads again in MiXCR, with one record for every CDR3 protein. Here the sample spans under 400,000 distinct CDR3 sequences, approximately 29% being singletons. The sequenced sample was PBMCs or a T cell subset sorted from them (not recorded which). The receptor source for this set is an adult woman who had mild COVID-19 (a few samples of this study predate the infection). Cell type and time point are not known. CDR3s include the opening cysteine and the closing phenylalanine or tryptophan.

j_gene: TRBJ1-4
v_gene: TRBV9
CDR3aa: CASSVGTSTNEKLFF

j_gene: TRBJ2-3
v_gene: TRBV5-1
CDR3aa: CASSLDAIDTQYF

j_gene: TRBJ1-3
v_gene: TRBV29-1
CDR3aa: CSVGGQGLGNTIYF

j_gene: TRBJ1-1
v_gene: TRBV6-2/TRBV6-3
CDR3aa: CASSYSSWRSTEAFF

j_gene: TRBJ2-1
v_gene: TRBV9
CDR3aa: CASSPRAGLAGENEQFF

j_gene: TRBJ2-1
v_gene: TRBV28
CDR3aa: CASSLAFGKSTGNNEQFF

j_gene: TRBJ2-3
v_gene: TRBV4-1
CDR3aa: CASSPQRAGSTDTQYF

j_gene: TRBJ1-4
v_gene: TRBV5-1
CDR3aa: CASSLYQGNEEKLFF

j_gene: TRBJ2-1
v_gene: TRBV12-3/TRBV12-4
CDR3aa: CASSLDPGYNEQFF

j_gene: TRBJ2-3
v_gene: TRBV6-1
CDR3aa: CASTGDDTQYF

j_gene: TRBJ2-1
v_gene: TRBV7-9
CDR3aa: CASSLTLGQGYNEQFF

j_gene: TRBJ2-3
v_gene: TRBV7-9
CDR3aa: CASSISGGASDTQYF

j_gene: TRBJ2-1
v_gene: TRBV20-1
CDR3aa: CSASLGQTDNEQFF

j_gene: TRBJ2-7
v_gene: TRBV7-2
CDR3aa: CASSWREVGNYEQYF

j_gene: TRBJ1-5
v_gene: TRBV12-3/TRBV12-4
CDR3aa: CASSLGDVRGNQPQHF

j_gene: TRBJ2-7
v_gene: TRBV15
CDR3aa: CATSRDAYEQYF

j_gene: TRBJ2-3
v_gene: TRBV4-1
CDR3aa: CASSQGQGPYTDTQYF

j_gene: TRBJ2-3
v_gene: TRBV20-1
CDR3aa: CSASRGGDTDTQYF

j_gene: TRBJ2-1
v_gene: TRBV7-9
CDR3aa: CASSLPLGAGEQFF

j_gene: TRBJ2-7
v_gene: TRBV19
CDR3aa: CASSIQAGPYEQYF

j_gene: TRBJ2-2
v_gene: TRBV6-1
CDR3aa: CASPDTEQNTGELFF

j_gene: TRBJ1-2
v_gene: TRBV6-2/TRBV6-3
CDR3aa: CASSPPTTAWRGYTF

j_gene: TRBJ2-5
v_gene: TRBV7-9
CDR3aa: CASSSGDRETQYF

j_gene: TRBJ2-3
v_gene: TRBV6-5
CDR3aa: CASSVASGAPTDTQYF

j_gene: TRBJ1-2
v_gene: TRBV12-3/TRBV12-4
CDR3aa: CASRAREPYGYTF

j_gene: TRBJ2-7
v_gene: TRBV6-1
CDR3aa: CASSGAGGFYEQYF

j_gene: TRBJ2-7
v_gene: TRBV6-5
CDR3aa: CASSYSKAGGYEQYF

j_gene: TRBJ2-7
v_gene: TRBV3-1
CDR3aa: CASSQVTRTGNYEQYF

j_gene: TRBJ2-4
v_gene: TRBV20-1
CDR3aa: CSASVAGGDKNIQYF

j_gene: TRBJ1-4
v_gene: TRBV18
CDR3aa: CASSPPWGNEKLFF

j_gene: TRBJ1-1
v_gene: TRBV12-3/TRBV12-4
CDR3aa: CASISTPRRTEAFF

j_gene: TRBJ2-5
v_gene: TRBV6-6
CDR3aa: CASSHHATADQETQYF

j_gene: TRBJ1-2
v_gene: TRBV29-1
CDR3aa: CSVDSSGVRDYGYTF

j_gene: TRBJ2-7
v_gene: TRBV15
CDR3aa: CATSRDVSVEQYF

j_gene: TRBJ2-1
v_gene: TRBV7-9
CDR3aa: CASSLRAGGHNEQFF

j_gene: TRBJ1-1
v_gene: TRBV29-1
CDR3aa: CSVEGKNTEAFF

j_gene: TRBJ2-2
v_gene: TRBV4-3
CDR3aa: CASSQDPASSGTGELFF

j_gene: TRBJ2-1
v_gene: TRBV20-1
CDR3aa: CSARDTRDYNEQFF

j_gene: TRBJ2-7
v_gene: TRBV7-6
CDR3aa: CASSLGVVAGGYEQYF

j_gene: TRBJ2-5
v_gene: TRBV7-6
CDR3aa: CASSLGGTGKETQYF

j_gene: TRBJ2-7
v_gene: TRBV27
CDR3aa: CASRPNRDSFLKEQYF

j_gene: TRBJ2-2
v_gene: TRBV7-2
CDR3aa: CASSFGGSGTGELFF

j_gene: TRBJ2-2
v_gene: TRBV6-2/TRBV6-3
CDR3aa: CASTLAGADYTGELFF